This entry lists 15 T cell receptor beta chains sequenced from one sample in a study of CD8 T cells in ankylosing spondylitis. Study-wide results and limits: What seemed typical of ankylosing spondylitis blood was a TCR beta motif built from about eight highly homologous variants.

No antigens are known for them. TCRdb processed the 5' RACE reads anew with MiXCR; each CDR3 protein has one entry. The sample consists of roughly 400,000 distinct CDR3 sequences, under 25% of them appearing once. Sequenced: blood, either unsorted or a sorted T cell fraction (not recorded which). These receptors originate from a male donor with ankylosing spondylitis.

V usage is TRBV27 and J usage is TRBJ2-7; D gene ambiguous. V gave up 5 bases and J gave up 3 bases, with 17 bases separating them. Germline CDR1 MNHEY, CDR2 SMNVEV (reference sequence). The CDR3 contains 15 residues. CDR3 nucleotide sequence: TGTGCCAGCAGTGTTCAACGGGCCGAGGTCTACGAGCAGTACTTC. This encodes CASSVQRAEVYEQYF.

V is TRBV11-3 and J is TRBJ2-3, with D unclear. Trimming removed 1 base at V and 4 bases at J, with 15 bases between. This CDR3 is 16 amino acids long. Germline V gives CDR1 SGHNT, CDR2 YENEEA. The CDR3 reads CASSLVSAPVSDTQYF. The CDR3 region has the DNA TGTGCCAGCAGCTTAGTCTCGGCCCCCGTTTCAGATACGCAGTATTTT.

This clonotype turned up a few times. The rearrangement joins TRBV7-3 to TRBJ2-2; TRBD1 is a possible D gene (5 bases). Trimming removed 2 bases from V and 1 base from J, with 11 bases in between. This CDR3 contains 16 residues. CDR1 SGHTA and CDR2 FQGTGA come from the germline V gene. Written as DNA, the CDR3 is TGTGCCAGCAGCTTACAAGGACACTTGAACACCGGGGAGCTGTTTTTT. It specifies CASSLQGHLNTGELFF.

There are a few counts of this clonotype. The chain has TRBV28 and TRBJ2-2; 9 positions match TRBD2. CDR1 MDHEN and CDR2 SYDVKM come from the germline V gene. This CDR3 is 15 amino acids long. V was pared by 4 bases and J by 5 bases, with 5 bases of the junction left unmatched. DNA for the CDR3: TGTGCCAGCAGTTCGGCGGGAGGGCAAACCGGGGAGCTGTTTTTT. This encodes CASSSAGGQTGELFF. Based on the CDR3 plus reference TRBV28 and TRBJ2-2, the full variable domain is DVKVTQSSRYLVKRTGEKVFLECVQDMDHENMFWYRQDPGLGLRLIYFSYDVKMKEKGDIPEGYSVSREKKERFSLILESASTNQTSMYLCASSSAGGQTGELFFGEGSRLTVL.

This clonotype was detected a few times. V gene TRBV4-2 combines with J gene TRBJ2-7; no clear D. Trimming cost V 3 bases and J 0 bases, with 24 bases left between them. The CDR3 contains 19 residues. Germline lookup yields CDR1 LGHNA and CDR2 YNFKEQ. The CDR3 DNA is TGTGCCAGCAGCCACGCGGTTGGATCAACTGGCGGATCCTCCTACGAGCAGTACTTC. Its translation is CASSHAVGSTGGSSYEQYF.

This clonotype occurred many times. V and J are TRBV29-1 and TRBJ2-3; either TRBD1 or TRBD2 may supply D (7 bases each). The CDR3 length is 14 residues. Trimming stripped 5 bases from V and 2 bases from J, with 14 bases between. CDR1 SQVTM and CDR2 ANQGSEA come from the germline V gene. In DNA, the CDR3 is TGCAGCGTTCCCAGGGGGGGTGACACAGATACGCAGTATTTT. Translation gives CSVPRGGDTDTQYF.

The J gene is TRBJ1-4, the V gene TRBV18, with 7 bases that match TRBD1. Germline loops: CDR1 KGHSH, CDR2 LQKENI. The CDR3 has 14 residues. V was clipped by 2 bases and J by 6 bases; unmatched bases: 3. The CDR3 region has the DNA TGTGCCAGCTCACCAAATACAGGGGATGAAAAACTGTTTTTT. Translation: CASSPNTGDEKLFF. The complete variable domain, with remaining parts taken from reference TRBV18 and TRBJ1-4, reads NAGVMQNPRHLVRRRGQEARLRCSPMKGHSHVYWYRQLPEEGLKFMVYLQKENIIDESGMPKERFSAEFPKEGPSILRIQQVVRGDSAAYFCASSPNTGDEKLFFGSGTQLSVL.

CDR3 sequence reads: CASSLYRLAADNEQFF. CDR3 coding DNA: TGTGCCAGCAGTTTATATCGGCTAGCAGCTGACAATGAGCAGTTCTTC. The chain couples TRBV12-3 or TRBV12-4 to TRBJ2-1; D possibly corresponds to TRBD2 (5 bases). There are 16 residues in the CDR3. V lost 2 bases and J lost 5, with 16 bases in between.

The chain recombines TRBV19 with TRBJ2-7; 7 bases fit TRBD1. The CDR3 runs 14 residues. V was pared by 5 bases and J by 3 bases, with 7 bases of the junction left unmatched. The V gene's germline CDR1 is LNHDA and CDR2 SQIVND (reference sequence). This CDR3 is CASSEDRSRYEQYF. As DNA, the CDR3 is TGTGCCAGTAGTGAGGACAGGAGCCGCTACGAGCAGTACTTC.

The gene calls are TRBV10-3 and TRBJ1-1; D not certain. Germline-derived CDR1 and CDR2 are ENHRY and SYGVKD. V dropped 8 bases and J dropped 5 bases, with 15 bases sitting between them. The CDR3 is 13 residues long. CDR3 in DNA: TGTGCCATCGCATGGGATACACTGACTGAAGCTTTCTTT. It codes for CAIAWDTLTEAFF.

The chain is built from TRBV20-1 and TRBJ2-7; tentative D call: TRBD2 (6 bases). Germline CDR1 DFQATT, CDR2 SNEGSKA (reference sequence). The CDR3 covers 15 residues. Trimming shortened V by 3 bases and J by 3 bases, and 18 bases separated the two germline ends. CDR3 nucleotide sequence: TGCAGTGCTAGCGATAGCGGCGTCAATCGCTACGAGCAGTACTTC. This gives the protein CSASDSGVNRYEQYF.

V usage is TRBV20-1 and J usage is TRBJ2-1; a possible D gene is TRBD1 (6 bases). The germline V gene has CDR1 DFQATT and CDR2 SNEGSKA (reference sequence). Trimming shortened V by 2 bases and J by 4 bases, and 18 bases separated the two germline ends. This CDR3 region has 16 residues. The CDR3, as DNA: TGCAGTGCTAGACAGCCCGGGACACGATCGTACAATGAGCAGTTCTTC. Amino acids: CSARQPGTRSYNEQFF.

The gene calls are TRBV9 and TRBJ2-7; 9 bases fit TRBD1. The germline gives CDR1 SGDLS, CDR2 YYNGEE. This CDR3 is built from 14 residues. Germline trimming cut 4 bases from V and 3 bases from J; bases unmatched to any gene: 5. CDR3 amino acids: CASSSGTGFYEQYF. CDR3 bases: TGTGCCAGCAGCTCCGGGACAGGGTTCTACGAGCAGTACTTC.

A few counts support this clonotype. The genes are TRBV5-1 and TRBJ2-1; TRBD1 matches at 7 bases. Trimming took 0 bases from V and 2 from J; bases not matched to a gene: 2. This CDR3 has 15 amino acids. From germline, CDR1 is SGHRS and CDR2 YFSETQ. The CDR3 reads CASSLDRGAYNEQFF. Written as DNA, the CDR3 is TGCGCCAGCAGCTTGGACAGGGGCGCCTACAATGAGCAGTTCTTC.

CDR3 sequence: CASSGGRRPHNSPLHF. In DNA form, the CDR3 reads TGTGCCAGCAGTGGTGGCAGGAGGCCTCATAATTCACCCCTCCACTTT. This sequence joins TRBV2 and TRBJ1-6; no definite D call. V dropped 4 bases and J dropped 5 bases, with 15 bases sitting between them. This CDR3 has 16 amino acids. Germline V lookup: CDR1 SNHLY, CDR2 FYNNEI.